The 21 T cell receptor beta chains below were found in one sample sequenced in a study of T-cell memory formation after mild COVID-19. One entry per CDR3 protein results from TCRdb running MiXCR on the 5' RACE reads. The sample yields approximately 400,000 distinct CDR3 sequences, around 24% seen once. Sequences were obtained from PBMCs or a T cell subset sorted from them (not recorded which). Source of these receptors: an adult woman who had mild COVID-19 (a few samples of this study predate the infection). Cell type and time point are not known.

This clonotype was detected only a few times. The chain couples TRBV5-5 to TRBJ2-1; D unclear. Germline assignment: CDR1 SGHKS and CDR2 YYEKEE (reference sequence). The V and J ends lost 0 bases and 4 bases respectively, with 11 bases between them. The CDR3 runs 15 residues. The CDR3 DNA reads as TGTGCCAGCAGCTTGGCTGGCGGAATTTACAATGAGCAGTTCTTC. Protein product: CASSLAGGIYNEQFF.

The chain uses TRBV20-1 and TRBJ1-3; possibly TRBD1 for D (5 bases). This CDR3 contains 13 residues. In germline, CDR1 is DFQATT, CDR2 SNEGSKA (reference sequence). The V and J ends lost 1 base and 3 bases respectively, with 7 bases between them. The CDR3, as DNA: TGCAGTGCTAGAGGGGGGTATGGAAACACCATATATTTT. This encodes CSARGGYGNTIYF.

The CDR3 DNA is TGCGCCAGCAGCTTGGTTACGGTTAACTACGAGCAGTACTTC. This encodes CASSLVTVNYEQYF. The chain combines TRBV5-1 with TRBJ2-7, with D unclear. V dropped 0 bases and J dropped 3 bases, with 10 bases sitting between them. Per germline, CDR1 SGHRS and CDR2 YFSETQ. The CDR3 has 14 residues.

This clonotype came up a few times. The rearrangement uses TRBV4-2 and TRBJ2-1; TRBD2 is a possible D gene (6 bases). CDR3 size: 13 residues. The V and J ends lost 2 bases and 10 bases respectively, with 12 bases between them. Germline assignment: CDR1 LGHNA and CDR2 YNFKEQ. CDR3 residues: CASSQPLAREQFF. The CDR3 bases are TGTGCCAGCAGCCAACCTCTAGCGAGAGAGCAGTTCTTC.

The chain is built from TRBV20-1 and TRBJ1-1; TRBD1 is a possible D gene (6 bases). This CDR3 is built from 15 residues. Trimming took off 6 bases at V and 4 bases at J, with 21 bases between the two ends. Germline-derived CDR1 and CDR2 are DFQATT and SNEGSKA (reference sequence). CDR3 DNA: TGCAGTGCAATTCAGGGGACTCCCCTGAGCACTGAAGCTTTCTTT. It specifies CSAIQGTPLSTEAFF.

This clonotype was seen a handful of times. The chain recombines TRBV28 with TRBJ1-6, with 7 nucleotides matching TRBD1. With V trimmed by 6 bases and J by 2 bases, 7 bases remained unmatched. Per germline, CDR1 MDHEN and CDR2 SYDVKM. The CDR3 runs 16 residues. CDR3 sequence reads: CASRIDRATYNSPLHF. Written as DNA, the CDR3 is TGTGCCAGCAGAATCGACAGGGCTACCTATAATTCACCCCTCCACTTT.

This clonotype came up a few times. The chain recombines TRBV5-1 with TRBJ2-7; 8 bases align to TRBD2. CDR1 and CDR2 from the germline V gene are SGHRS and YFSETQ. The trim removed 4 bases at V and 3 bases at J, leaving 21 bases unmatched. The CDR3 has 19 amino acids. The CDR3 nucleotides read TGCGCCAGCAGCCCCGCCGGGACTAGAGAGAGGGGCGCCGTCTACGAGCAGTACTTC. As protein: CASSPAGTRERGAVYEQYF.

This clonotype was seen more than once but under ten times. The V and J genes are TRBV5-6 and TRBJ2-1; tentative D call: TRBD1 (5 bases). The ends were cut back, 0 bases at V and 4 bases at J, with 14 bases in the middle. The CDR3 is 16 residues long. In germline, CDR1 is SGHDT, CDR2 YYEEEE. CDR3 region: CASSLEQGRIYNEQFF. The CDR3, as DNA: TGTGCCAGCAGCTTGGAGCAGGGCCGTATTTACAATGAGCAGTTCTTC.

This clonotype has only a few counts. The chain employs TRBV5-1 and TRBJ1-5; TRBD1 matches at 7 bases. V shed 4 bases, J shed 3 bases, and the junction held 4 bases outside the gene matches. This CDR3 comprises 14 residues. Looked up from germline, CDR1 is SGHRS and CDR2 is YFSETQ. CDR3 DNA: TGCGCCAGCAGCGGAGGACAGGACAATCAGCCCCAGCATTTT. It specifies CASSGGQDNQPQHF. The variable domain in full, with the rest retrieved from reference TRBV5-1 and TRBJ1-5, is KAGVTQTPRYLIKTRGQQVTLSCSPISGHRSVSWYQQTPGQGLQFLFEYFSETQRNKGNFPGRFSGRQFSNSRSEMNVSTLELGDSALYLCASSGGQDNQPQHFGDGTRLSIL.

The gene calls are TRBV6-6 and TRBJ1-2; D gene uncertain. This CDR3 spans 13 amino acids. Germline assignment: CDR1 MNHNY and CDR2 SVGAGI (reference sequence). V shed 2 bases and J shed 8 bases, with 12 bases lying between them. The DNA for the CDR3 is TGTGCCAGCAGTTACAAAGAGGGCGTGGGCTACACCTTC. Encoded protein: CASSYKEGVGYTF.

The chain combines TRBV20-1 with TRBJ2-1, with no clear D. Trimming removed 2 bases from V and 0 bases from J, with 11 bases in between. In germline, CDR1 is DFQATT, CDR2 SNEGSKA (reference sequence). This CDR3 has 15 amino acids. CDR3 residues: CSARPVVSSYNEQFF. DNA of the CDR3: TGCAGTGCTAGACCAGTAGTGAGCTCCTACAATGAGCAGTTCTTC.

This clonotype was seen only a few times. The CDR3 here is CASSLGTGKETQYF. For the CDR3, the DNA is TGTGCCAGCAGTCTTGGGACAGGGAAAGAGACCCAGTACTTC. V is TRBV12-3 or TRBV12-4 and J is TRBJ2-5; 9 positions match TRBD1. The CDR3 runs to 14 residues. The J segment lost 3 bases and the V segment lost 5 bases, leaving 4 bases of the junction unmatched.

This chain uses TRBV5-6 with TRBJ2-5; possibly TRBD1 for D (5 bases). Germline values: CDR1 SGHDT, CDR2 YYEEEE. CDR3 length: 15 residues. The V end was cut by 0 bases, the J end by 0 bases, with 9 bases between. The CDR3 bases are TGTGCCAGCAGCTTGGTCGTCAGGGACCAAGAGACCCAGTACTTC. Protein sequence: CASSLVVRDQETQYF.

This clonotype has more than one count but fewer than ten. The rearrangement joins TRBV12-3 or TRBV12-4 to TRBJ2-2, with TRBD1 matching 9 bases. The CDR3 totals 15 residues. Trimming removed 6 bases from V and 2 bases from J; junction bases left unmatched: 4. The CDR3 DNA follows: TGTGCCAGCAGGCAGGGACAGGGCAACACCGGGGAGCTGTTTTTT. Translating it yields CASRQGQGNTGELFF.

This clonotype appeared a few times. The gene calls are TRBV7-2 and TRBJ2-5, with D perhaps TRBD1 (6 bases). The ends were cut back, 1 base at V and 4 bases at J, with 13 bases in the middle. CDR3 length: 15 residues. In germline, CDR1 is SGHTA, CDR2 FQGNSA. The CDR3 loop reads CASSLVGPGVETQYF. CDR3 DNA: TGTGCCAGCAGCTTAGTTGGTCCAGGGGTAGAGACCCAGTACTTC. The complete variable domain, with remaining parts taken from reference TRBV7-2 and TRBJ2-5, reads GAGVSQSPSNKVTEKGKDVELRCDPISGHTALYWYRQSLGQGLEFLIYFQGNSAPDKSGLPSDRFSAERTGGSVSTLTIQRTQQEDSAVYLCASSLVGPGVETQYFGPGTRLLVL.

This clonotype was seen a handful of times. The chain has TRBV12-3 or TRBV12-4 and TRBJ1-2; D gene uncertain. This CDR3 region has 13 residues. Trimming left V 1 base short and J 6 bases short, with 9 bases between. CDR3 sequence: CASSLGPADGYTF. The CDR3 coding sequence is TGTGCCAGCAGTTTAGGCCCAGCCGATGGCTACACCTTC.

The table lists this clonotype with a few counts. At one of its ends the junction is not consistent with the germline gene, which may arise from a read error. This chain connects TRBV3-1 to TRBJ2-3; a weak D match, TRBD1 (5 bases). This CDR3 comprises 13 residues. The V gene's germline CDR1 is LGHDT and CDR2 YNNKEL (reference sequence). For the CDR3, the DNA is TGTGCCAGCAGCCAGATTGTCACAGGTACGCAGTATTTT. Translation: CASSQIVTGTQYF.

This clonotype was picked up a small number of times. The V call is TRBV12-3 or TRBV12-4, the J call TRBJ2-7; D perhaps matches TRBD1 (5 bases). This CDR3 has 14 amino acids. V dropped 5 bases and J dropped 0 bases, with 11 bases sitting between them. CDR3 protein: CASSRQLRSYEQYF. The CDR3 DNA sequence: TGTGCCAGCAGTCGACAGCTCCGCTCCTACGAGCAGTACTTC.

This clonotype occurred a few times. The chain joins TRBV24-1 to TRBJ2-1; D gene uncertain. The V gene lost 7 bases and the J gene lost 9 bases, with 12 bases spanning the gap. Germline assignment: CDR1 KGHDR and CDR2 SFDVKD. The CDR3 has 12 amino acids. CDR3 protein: CATSPSGREQFF. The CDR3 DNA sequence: TGTGCCACCAGCCCGAGTGGGCGTGAGCAGTTCTTC.

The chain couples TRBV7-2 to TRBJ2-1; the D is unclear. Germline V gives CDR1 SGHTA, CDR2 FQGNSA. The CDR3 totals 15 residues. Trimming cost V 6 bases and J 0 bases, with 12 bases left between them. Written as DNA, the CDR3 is TGTGCCAGCAGACCCACCATGAGCTCCTACAATGAGCAGTTCTTC. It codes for CASRPTMSSYNEQFF. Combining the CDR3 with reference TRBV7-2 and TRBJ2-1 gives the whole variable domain GAGVSQSPSNKVTEKGKDVELRCDPISGHTALYWYRQSLGQGLEFLIYFQGNSAPDKSGLPSDRFSAERTGGSVSTLTIQRTQQEDSAVYLCASRPTMSSYNEQFFGPGTRLTVL.

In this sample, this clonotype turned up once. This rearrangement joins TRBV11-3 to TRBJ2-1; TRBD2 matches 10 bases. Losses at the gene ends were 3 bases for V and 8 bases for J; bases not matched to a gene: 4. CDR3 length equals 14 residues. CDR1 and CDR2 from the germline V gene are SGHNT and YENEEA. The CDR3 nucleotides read TGTGCCAGCAGCTTCATCCTAGCGGGAGATGAGCAGTTCTTC. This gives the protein CASSFILAGDEQFF.